These T cell receptor beta chains were read from a single sample in a study of breast tumors, draining lymph nodes, adjacent tissues. TCRdb reanalysed the multiplex PCR reads using MiXCR and keeps one entry per CDR3 protein. The sample has about 230,000 distinct CDR3 sequences, roughly 30% seen once. The sequencing sample was made of axillary lymph node tissue. These receptors came from a female donor with breast cancer. Some clones in this sample may be carry-over from other donors' samples. The CDR3 runs from the conserved cysteine through the conserved F or W. D genes are given only for firm matches. Clone size is stated in some rows and not others, as once, few, many or a class when expanded.

j_call v_call d_call clone_size cdr3_nt cdr3_aa
TRBJ2-2 TRBV4-1 TRBD2 many TGCGCCAGCAGCCTCCTGACTAGCGGGAGCACCGGGGAGCTGTTTTTT CASSLLTSGSTGELFF
TRBJ1-5 TRBV9 . many TGTGCCAGCAGCGTCCGGGACAGCAATCAGCCCCAGCATTTT CASSVRDSNQPQHF
TRBJ2-5 TRBV20-1 TRBD2 many TGCAGTGTTCGGAGCGGGAGGGCCACGGAGACCCAGTACTTC CSVRSGRATETQYF
TRBJ2-5 TRBV7-8 . many TGTGCCAGCAGCCCCCGGACGGGGCTAAGCCAAGAGACCCAGTACTTC CASSPRTGLSQETQYF
TRBJ2-3 TRBV7-3 . many TGTGCCAGCAGCTTAACGGGGAGTCTACCAGATACGCAGTATTTT CASSLTGSLPDTQYF
TRBJ2-5 TRBV7-6 TRBD2 many TGTGCCAGCAGCTCCCGTCCTAGCGGGAGAGGAAGAGAGACCCAGTACTTC CASSSRPSGRGRETQYF
TRBJ2-3 TRBV7-2 TRBD2 many TGTGCCAGCAGCCGACTAGCGCGACGGAGCCGTCCGGGTACGCAGTATTTT CASSRLARRSRPGTQYF
TRBJ2-7 TRBV28 . many TGTGCCAGCAGTTCAGACCTCAGGGAAGGAAGGTACGAGCAGTACTTC CASSSDLREGRYEQYF
TRBJ1-4 TRBV7-9 TRBD1 many TGTGCCAGCAGCCCGGGACAGAGGGAAAAACTGTTTTTT CASSPGQREKLFF
TRBJ2-3 TRBV30 . many TGTGCCTGGAGTGTAATACAGATCGCCAAGGTTACGCAGTATTTT CAWSVIQIAKVTQYF
TRBJ1-6 TRBV6-6 TRBD1 many TGTGCCAGCAGGCCCCGGGACAGGGAGTCGTCACCCCTCCACTTT CASRPRDRESSPLHF
TRBJ2-3 TRBV7-9 TRBD2 many TGTGCCAGCAGCTTTCTAGCGGGAGTAGTTACAGATACGCAGTATTTT CASSFLAGVVTDTQYF
TRBJ1-4 TRBV9 . . TGTGCCAGCAGCCCCGGGGGGCTGGAGAAACTGTTTTTT CASSPGGLEKLFF
TRBJ2-1 TRBV12-3/TRBV12-4 . many TGTGCCAGCAGTTTTCGCGATTGGAGCTCCTACAATGAGCAGTTCTTC CASSFRDWSSYNEQFF
TRBJ2-1 TRBV11-3 . many TGTGCCAGCAGCCCGCGACTCTCGGAGCAGTTCTTC CASSPRLSEQFF
TRBJ1-6 TRBV9 . many TGTGCCAGCAGCGTCGACAGCCATAATTCACCCCTCCACTTT CASSVDSHNSPLHF
TRBJ2-1 TRBV19 TRBD2 . TGTGCCAGTAGTATGCAGGGACTAGCGGGAGGCGCCAATGAGCAGTTCTTC CASSMQGLAGGANEQFF
TRBJ2-3 TRBV7-2 TRBD2 many TGTGCCAGCAGCTTAGGCGGGAGAACGGCAGATACGCAGTATTTT CASSLGGRTADTQYF
TRBJ2-5 TRBV6-6 TRBD2 many TGTGCCAGCAGCAAAAATGCCGGGACTAGACAAGAGACCCAGTACTTC CASSKNAGTRQETQYF
TRBJ2-4 TRBV6-4 TRBD2 many TGTGCCAGCAGTGGGCGGGAGCGTGGCAAAAACATTCAGTACTTC CASSGRERGKNIQYF
TRBJ2-1 TRBV7-7 . many TGTGCTAGCAGCTTAGGTGGTGTTAGGTCTGAGCAGTTCTTC CASSLGGVRSEQFF
TRBJ2-1 TRBV20-1 TRBD2 many TGCAGTGCTAGGGGACTAGCGGGAGTCTATGAGCAGTTCTTC CSARGLAGVYEQFF